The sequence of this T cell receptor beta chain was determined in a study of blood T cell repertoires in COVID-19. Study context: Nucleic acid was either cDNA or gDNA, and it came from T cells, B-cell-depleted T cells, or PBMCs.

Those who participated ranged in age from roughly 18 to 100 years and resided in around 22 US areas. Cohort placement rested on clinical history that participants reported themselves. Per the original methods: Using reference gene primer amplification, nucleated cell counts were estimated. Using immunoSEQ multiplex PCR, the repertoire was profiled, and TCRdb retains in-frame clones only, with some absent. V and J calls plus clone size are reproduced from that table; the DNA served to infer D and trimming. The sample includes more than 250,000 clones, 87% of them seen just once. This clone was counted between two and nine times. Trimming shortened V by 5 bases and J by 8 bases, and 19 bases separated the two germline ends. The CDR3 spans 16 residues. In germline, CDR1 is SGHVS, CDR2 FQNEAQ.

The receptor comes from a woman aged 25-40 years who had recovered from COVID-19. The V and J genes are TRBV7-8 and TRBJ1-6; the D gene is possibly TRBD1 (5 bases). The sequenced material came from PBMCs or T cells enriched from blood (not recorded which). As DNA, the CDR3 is TGTGCCAGCAGCCCCCAGCCGGACAATAGGTATTCACCCCTCCACTTT. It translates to CASSPQPDNRYSPLHF.